This TCR beta chain originates from a study of PD-1 blockade in mismatch repair-deficient tumors. Worth noting for this clone: Its target is unknown.

Trimming cost V 9 bases and J 8 bases, with 13 bases left between them. From germline, CDR1 is MNHEY and CDR2 SMNVEV (reference sequence). The CDR3 extends over 11 amino acids. Clones were read by immunoSEQ multiplex PCR, and TCRdb kept only the in-frame ones, dropping some. The profile shows 120,000 or so clones, around 87% of them singletons. Study-wide points: Tumor-resident clones, often absent from pretreatment blood, expanded after pembrolizumab and then contracted.

V usage is TRBV27 and J usage is TRBJ1-2; D is possibly TRBD1 (5 bases). The starting material was peripheral blood, obtained 44 weeks after starting pembrolizumab. This sequence was found in an adult with mismatch repair-deficient cancer. The CDR3 region has the DNA TGTGCCAGTCAGGGAAGTCGGGGCTACACCTTC. Amino acids: CASQGSRGYTF.